The 20 T cell receptor beta chains listed next were all sequenced from one sample in a study of monozygotic twins with inflammatory bowel disease. TCRdb re-called the 5' RACE reads and shows each CDR3 protein once, DNA omitted. The specimen's table records about 380,000 distinct CDR3 sequences. Sequencing was carried out using blood. The receptors come from a human donor with ulcerative colitis or Crohn's disease, or a healthy co-twin of an affected twin (not recorded which).

The chain uses TRBV27 and TRBJ2-5. The CDR3 covers 15 residues. In germline, CDR1 is MNHEY, CDR2 SMNVEV (reference sequence). The CDR3 loop reads CASSLRRQYQETQYF.

V gene TRBV24-1 combines with J gene TRBJ2-1; lacking DNA, the TRBD1 call made by TCRdb goes unchecked. The CDR3 loop spans 15 amino acids. The germline V gene has CDR1 KGHDR and CDR2 SFDVKD. The CDR3 is CATQDRKPYNNEQFF.

The chain is built from TRBV20-1 and TRBJ2-3. The CDR3 sequence is 15 residues long. The V gene's germline CDR1 is DFQATT and CDR2 SNEGSKA (reference sequence). This CDR3 is CSARSLNTGPDTQYF.

The gene calls are TRBV19 and TRBJ1-2; TCRdb calls TRBD1, which cannot be checked without DNA. This CDR3 is built from 17 residues. Per germline, CDR1 LNHDA and CDR2 SQIVND (reference sequence). The CDR3 sequence: CASSAYRDRGRFYGYTF.

The rearrangement joins TRBV7-9 to TRBJ1-4. The germline CDR1 and CDR2 sequences are SEHNR and FQNEAQ (reference sequence). This CDR3 has 14 amino acids. This chain's CDR3 is CASGSQRGREKLFF.

This rearrangement joins TRBV7-2 to TRBJ2-3; the TCRdb call, TRBD1, lacks DNA for checking. Germline V gene sequence: CDR1 SGHTA, CDR2 FQGNSA. The CDR3 consists of 17 residues. The CDR3 loop is CASSLVESGGLGDTQYF. Supplemented by reference TRBV7-2 and TRBJ2-3, the full variable domain reads GAGVSQSPSNKVTEKGKDVELRCDPISGHTALYWYRQSLGQGLEFLIYFQGNSAPDKSGLPSDRFSAERTGGSVSTLTIQRTQQEDSAVYLCASSLVESGGLGDTQYFGPGTRLTVL.

The chain employs TRBV7-9 and TRBJ2-7. Germline loops: CDR1 SEHNR, CDR2 FQNEAQ (reference sequence). There are 15 residues in the CDR3. The CDR3 protein is CASSSHGQVNYEQYF.

The rearrangement links TRBV4-3 to TRBJ2-5; TCRdb calls TRBD2, which cannot be checked without DNA. The CDR3 is 17 residues long. Germline loops: CDR1 LGHNA, CDR2 YSLEER. The CDR3 spells CASSPAVRTRVQETQYF.

V and J are TRBV5-1 and TRBJ1-1; the D gene TCRdb calls, TRBD1, cannot be checked with no DNA. The CDR3 loop spans 15 amino acids. CDR1 and CDR2 (germline): SGHRS, YFSETQ. CDR3: CASSLDQLGGTEAFF.

The V and J genes are TRBV7-8 and TRBJ2-5; TCRdb's assignment of TRBD1 cannot be checked, as there is no DNA. The CDR3 is 20 residues long. Germline V gene sequence: CDR1 SGHVS, CDR2 FQNEAQ. This CDR3 reads CASTPALAASGGINKRAQYF.

The chain links TRBV12-3 or TRBV12-4 to TRBJ2-1; TCRdb gives TRBD1 as the D gene, but with no DNA this cannot be confirmed. The CDR3 has 14 amino acids. The CDR3 loop is CASIPDRVDNEQFF.

The chain has TRBV5-1 and TRBJ2-2; the D call of TRBD1 rests on TCRdb alone, since no DNA is present to check it. Germline V gene data show CDR1 as SGHRS and CDR2 as YFSETQ. This CDR3 spans 16 amino acids. CDR3 sequence: CASSIPDTANTGELFF.

The chain uses TRBV5-1 and TRBJ1-1; the TCRdb D gene call, TRBD1, has no DNA to confirm it. The CDR3 length is 16 residues. In germline, CDR1 is SGHRS, CDR2 YFSETQ. This CDR3 reads CASSLDPRALGTEAFF.

V usage is TRBV7-2 and J usage is TRBJ1-3; TCRdb proposes TRBD1, but this gene call is untestable without DNA. The CDR3 runs to 14 residues. Germline values: CDR1 SGHTA, CDR2 FQGNSA. CDR3 sequence: CASSLYRDGNTIYF. The full variable domain, in which reference TRBV7-2 and TRBJ1-3 provide the parts outside the CDR3, is GAGVSQSPSNKVTEKGKDVELRCDPISGHTALYWYRQSLGQGLEFLIYFQGNSAPDKSGLPSDRFSAERTGGSVSTLTIQRTQQEDSAVYLCASSLYRDGNTIYFGEGSWLTVV.

CDR3 region: CASSPGRTNYGYTF. The chain uses TRBV5-1 and TRBJ1-2; TCRdb designates TRBD1, a call that cannot be tested without DNA. The CDR3 is 14 amino acids. Germline-derived CDR1 and CDR2 are SGHRS and YFSETQ.

This chain joins TRBV27 and TRBJ1-5; TCRdb designates TRBD1, a call that cannot be tested without DNA. The CDR3 has 13 residues. CDR1 is MNHEY and CDR2 is SMNVEV in the germline V gene (reference sequence). CDR3 protein: CASSSGGNQPQHF.

The CDR3 sequence is CASSQDRERGAYEQYF. The chain recombines TRBV4-1 with TRBJ2-7; TCRdb returns TRBD2, unconfirmable since there is no DNA. Germline loops: CDR1 MGHRA, CDR2 YSYEKL. The CDR3 totals 16 residues.

The V call is TRBV7-9, the J call TRBJ1-3; TCRdb proposes TRBD1, but this gene call is untestable without DNA. This CDR3 contains 16 residues. Germline CDR1 SEHNR, CDR2 FQNEAQ (reference sequence). CDR3 region: CASSFSGTGKGNTIYF.

The chain carries TRBV11-2 and TRBJ2-3; without DNA, the TCRdb call of TRBD2 cannot be checked. The CDR3 has 18 residues. Looked up from germline, CDR1 is SGHAT and CDR2 is FQNNGV. The CDR3 here is CASSLWRLAGGGTDTQYF.

This chain connects TRBV5-4 to TRBJ1-5; without DNA, the TCRdb call of TRBD1 cannot be checked. Germline CDR1 is SGHNT and CDR2 is YYREEE (reference sequence). The length of the CDR3 is 16 residues. The CDR3 reads CASSSRQDAPNQPQHF.